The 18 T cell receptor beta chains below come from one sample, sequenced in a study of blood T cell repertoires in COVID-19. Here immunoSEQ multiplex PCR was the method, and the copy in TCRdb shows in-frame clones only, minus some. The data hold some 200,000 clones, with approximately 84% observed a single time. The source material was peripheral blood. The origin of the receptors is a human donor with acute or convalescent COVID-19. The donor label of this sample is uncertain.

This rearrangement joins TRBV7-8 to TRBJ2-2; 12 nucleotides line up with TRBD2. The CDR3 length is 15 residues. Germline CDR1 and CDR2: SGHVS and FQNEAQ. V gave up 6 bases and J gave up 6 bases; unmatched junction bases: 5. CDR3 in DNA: TGTGCCAGCAGACCCTCTAGCGGGGGGGCCGGGGAGCTGTTTTTT. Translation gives CASRPSSGGAGELFF.

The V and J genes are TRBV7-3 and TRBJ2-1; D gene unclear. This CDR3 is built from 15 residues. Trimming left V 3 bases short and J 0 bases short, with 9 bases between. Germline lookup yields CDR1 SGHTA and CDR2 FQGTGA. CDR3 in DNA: TGTGCCAGCAGCTTCCAGGCGAGCTCCTACAATGAGCAGTTCTTC. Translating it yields CASSFQASSYNEQFF. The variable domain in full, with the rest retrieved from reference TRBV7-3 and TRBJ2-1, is GAGVSQTPSNKVTEKGKYVELRCDPISGHTALYWYRQSLGQGPEFLIYFQGTGAADDSGLPNDRFFAVRPEGSVSTLKIQRTERGDSAVYLCASSFQASSYNEQFFGPGTRLTVL.

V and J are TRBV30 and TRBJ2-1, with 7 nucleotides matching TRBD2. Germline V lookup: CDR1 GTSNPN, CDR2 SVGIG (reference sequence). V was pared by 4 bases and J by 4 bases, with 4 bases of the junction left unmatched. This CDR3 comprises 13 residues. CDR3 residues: CAWMGGGYNEQFF. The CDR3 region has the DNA TGTGCCTGGATGGGGGGAGGGTACAATGAGCAGTTCTTC.

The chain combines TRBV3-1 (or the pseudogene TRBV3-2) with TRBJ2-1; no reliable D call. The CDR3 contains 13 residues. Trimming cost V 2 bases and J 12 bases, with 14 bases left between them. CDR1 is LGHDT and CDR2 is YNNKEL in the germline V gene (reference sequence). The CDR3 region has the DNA TGTGCCAGCAGCCAACCTACGACTGGTGGGCAGTTCTTC. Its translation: CASSQPTTGGQFF.

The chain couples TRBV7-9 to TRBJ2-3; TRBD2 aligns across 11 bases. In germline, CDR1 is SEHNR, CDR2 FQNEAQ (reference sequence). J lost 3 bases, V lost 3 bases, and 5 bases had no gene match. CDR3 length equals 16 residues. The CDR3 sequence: CASSFHLAGGTDTQYF. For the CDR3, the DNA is TGTGCCAGCAGCTTTCACTTAGCGGGAGGGACAGATACGCAGTATTTT.

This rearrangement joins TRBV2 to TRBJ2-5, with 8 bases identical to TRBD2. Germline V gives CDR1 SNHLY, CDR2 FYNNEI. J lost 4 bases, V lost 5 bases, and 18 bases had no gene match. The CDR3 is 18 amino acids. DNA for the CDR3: TGTGCCAGCAGTTATGTCCGGGGGGGGCCCCAAATAAGAGAGACCCAGTACTTC. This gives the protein CASSYVRGGPQIRETQYF.

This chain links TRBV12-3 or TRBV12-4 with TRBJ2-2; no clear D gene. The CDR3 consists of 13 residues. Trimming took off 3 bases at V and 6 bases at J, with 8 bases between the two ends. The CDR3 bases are TGTGCCAGCAGTTTTACAACCTCCGGGGAGCTGTTTTTT. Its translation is CASSFTTSGELFF.

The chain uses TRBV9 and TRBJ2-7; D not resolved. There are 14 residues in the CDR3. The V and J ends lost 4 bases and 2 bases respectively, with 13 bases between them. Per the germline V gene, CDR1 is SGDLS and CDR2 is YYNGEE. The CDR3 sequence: CASSHLALPYEQYF. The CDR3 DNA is TGTGCCAGCAGCCATCTCGCACTTCCCTACGAGCAGTACTTC.

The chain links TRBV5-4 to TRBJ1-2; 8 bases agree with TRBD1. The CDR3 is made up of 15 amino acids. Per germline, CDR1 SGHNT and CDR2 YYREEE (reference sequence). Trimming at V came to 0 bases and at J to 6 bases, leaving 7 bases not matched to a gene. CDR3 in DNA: TGTGCCAGCAGCTTGGCTTATGAGACAGGGGATGGCTACACCTTC. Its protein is CASSLAYETGDGYTF.

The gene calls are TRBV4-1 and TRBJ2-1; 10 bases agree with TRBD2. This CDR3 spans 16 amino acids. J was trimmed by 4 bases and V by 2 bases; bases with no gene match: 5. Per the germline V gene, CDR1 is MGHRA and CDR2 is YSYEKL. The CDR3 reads CASSQLGLAAYNEQFF. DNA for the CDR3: TGCGCCAGCAGCCAATTAGGACTAGCGGCATACAATGAGCAGTTCTTC.

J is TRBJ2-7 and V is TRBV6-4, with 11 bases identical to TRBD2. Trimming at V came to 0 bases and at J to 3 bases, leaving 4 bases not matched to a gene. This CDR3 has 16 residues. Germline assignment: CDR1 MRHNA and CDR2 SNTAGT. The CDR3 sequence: CASSDSLAGGYYEQYF. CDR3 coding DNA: TGTGCCAGCAGTGACTCGCTAGCGGGGGGTTACTACGAGCAGTACTTC.

CDR3 bases: TGCGCCAGCAGCTTGGCGCTAGCGGGGGGCCAGGGGGAGACCCAGTACTTC. This codes for CASSLALAGGQGETQYF. The V gene is TRBV5-1, the J gene TRBJ2-5; 11 positions match TRBD2. The germline gives CDR1 SGHRS, CDR2 YFSETQ. CDR3 length equals 17 residues. V lost 0 bases and J lost 5; bases outside the gene matches: 9.

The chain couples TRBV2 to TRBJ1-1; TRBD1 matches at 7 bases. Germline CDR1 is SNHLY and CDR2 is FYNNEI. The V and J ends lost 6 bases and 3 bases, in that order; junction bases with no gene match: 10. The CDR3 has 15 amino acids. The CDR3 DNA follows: TGTGCCAGCAGGGGACAGACCCACGGAGACACTGAAGCTTTCTTT. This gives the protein CASRGQTHGDTEAFF.

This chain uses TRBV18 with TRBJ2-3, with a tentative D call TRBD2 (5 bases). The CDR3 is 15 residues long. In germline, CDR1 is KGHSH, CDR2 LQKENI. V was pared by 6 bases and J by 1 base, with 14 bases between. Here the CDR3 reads CASSPYMEGTDTQYF. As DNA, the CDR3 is TGTGCCAGCTCGCCGTATATGGAGGGCACAGATACGCAGTATTTT.

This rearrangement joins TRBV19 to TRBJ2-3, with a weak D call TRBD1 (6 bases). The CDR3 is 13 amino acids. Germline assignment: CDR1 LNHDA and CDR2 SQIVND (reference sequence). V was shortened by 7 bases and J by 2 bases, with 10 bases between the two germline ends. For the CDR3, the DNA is TGTGCCAGTATAAGGGGGAACACAGATACGCAGTATTTT. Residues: CASIRGNTDTQYF. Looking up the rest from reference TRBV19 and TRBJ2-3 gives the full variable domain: DGGITQSPKYLFRKEGQNVTLSCEQNLNHDAMYWYRQDPGQGLRLIYYSQIVNDFQKGDIAEGYSVSREKKESFPLTVTSAQKNPTAFYLCASIRGNTDTQYFGPGTRLTVL.

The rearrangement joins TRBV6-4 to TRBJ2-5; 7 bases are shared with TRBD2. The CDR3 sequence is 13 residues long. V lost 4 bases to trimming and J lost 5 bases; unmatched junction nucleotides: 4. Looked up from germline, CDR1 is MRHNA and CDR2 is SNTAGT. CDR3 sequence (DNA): TGTGCCAGCAGTGCCAGGCGGGGGGAGACCCAGTACTTC. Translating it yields CASSARRGETQYF.

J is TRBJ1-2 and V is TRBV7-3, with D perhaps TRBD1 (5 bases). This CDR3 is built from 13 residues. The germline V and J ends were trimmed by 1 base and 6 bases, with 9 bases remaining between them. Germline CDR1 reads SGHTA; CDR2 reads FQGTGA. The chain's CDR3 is CASSLNRMDGYTF. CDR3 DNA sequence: TGTGCCAGCAGCTTAAACAGGATGGATGGCTACACCTTC.

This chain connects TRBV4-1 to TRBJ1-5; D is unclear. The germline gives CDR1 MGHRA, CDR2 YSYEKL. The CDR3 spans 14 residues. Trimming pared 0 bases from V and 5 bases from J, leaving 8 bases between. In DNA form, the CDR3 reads TGCGCCAGCAGCCAAGATGATGGCTATCAGCCCCAGCATTTT. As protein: CASSQDDGYQPQHF.